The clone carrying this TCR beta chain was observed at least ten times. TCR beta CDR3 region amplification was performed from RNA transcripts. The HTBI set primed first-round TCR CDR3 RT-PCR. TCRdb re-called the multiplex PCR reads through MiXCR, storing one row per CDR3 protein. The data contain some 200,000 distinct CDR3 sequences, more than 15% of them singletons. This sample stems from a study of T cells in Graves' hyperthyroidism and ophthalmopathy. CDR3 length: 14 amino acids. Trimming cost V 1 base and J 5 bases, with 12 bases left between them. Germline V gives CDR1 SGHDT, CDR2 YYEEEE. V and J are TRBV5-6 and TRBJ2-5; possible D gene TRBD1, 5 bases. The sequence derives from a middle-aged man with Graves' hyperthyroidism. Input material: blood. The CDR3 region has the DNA TGTGCCAGCAGCTTGAAAGGGGCAGGGGAGACCCAGTACTTC. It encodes CASSLKGAGETQYF.